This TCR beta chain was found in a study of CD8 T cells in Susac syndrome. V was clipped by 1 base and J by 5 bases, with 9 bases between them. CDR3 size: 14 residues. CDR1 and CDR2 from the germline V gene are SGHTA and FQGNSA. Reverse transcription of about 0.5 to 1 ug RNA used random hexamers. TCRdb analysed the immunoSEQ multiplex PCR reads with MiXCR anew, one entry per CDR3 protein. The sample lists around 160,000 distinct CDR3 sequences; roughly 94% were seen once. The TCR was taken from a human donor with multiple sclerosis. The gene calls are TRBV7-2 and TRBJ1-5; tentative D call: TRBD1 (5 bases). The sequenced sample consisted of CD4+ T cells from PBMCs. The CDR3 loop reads CASSLGGQYQPQHF. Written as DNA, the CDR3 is TGTGCCAGCAGCTTAGGTGGACAATATCAGCCCCAGCATTTT.